These T cell receptor beta chains were read from a single sample in a study of neurological immune-mediated disorders. Each CDR3 protein gets one entry after TCRdb re-called the 5' RACE reads with MiXCR. The table has some 47,000 distinct CDR3 sequences, roughly 17% seen once. The sample was PBMCs. These receptors all stem from a man aged 55 to 69 in good health. The CDR3 runs from the conserved cysteine through the conserved F or W. Each record gives: clone size, J gene, V gene, D gene, CDR3 DNA, CDR3 protein. D genes are given only for firm matches. Rows give clone size only sometimes, using once, few, many, or a class for an expanded clone.

clone size: many; J gene: TRBJ2-7; V gene: TRBV5-8; D gene: NA; CDR3 DNA: TGTGCCAGCCATTATCGGGACTCCTACGAGCAGTACTTC; CDR3 protein: CASHYRDSYEQYF
clone size: many; J gene: TRBJ1-6; V gene: TRBV7-2; D gene: NA; CDR3 DNA: TGTGCCAGCAGCTTAGGCCCACCGGGACGGGATAATTCACCCCTCCACTTT; CDR3 protein: CASSLGPPGRDNSPLHF
clone size: many; J gene: TRBJ2-5; V gene: TRBV2; D gene: NA; CDR3 DNA: TGTGCCAGCAGGTCGTGGGGAGTGACCCAGTACTTC; CDR3 protein: CASRSWGVTQYF
clone size: many; J gene: TRBJ1-4; V gene: TRBV29-1; D gene: NA; CDR3 DNA: TGCAGCGTTGGGGGCGGTAAAACTAATGAAAAACTGTTTTTT; CDR3 protein: CSVGGGKTNEKLFF
clone size: many; J gene: TRBJ2-3; V gene: TRBV5-1; D gene: NA; CDR3 DNA: TGCGCCAGCAGCTTTCCCCAGGGAATCACAGATACGCAGTATTTT; CDR3 protein: CASSFPQGITDTQYF
clone size: many; J gene: TRBJ2-7; V gene: TRBV7-2; D gene: NA; CDR3 DNA: TGTGCCAGCAGCTCAGCGGGACAGATCTACGAGCAGTACTTC; CDR3 protein: CASSSAGQIYEQYF
clone size: medium-sized; J gene: TRBJ1-1; V gene: TRBV7-2; D gene: NA; CDR3 DNA: TGTGCCAGCAGCCGTAAACCTCCGGGGGCTTTCTTT; CDR3 protein: CASSRKPPGAFF
clone size: many; J gene: TRBJ1-1; V gene: TRBV5-1; D gene: NA; CDR3 DNA: TGCGCCAGCAGCTTGTCAAGATTTCGGGGGTCGGAGGCTTTCTTT; CDR3 protein: CASSLSRFRGSEAFF
clone size: many; J gene: TRBJ2-1; V gene: TRBV10-3; D gene: NA; CDR3 DNA: TGTGCCATCAGTAACTACGGACAGCCCCTCAATGAGCAGTTCTTC; CDR3 protein: CAISNYGQPLNEQFF
clone size: many; J gene: TRBJ2-1; V gene: TRBV6-5; D gene: NA; CDR3 DNA: TGTGCCAGCAGTTACGGCCAGGAGAATGAGCAGTTCTTC; CDR3 protein: CASSYGQENEQFF
clone size: many; J gene: TRBJ1-5; V gene: TRBV6-5; D gene: TRBD1; CDR3 DNA: TGTGCCAGCACCCCGACAGGGAATCAGCCCCAGCATTTT; CDR3 protein: CASTPTGNQPQHF
clone size: few; J gene: TRBJ2-1; V gene: TRBV5-1; D gene: TRBD2; CDR3 DNA: TGCGCCAGCAGCGGGGATACCGGGACTAGCGGGAGGTTCTTTTACAATGAGCAGTTCTTC; CDR3 protein: CASSGDTGTSGRFFYNEQFF
clone size: many; J gene: TRBJ2-3; V gene: TRBV5-1; D gene: TRBD2; CDR3 DNA: TGCGCCAGCAGCCCCCCTGGACTAGCGGGAGGGTCCCCAGATACGCAGTATTTT; CDR3 protein: CASSPPGLAGGSPDTQYF
clone size: many; J gene: TRBJ2-7; V gene: TRBV20-1; D gene: TRBD2; CDR3 DNA: TGCAGTGCTCGGGAGGGACTTGACTACGAGCAGTACTTC; CDR3 protein: CSAREGLDYEQYF
clone size: many; J gene: TRBJ1-5; V gene: TRBV20-1; D gene: NA; CDR3 DNA: TGCAGTGCTCTCAGGGTTCAGAATCAGCCCCAGCATTTT; CDR3 protein: CSALRVQNQPQHF
clone size: many; J gene: TRBJ2-1; V gene: TRBV11-2; D gene: NA; CDR3 DNA: TGTGCCAGCAGCTTAAATTGGGGCCAAAACCTGAATGAGCAGTTCTTC; CDR3 protein: CASSLNWGQNLNEQFF
clone size: many; J gene: TRBJ2-5; V gene: TRBV5-1; D gene: NA; CDR3 DNA: TGCGCCAGCAGGACCCTAGCGAGAGGAGTACAAGAGACCCAGTACTTC; CDR3 protein: CASRTLARGVQETQYF
clone size: many; J gene: TRBJ1-6; V gene: TRBV20-1; D gene: NA; CDR3 DNA: TGCAGTGCTAGAGCCGAGAGGGGCTACTATAATTCACCCCTCCACTTT; CDR3 protein: CSARAERGYYNSPLHF
clone size: once; J gene: TRBJ2-2; V gene: TRBV12-3/TRBV12-4; D gene: NA; CDR3 DNA: TGTGCCAGCAGCCAGTACCATACGAACACCGGGGAGCTGTTTTTT; CDR3 protein: CASSQYHTNTGELFF
clone size: many; J gene: TRBJ2-3; V gene: TRBV7-2; D gene: NA; CDR3 DNA: TGTGCCAGCAGCTCGGTATCAGATACGCAGTATTTT; CDR3 protein: CASSSVSDTQYF
clone size: NA; J gene: TRBJ2-7; V gene: TRBV5-7; D gene: TRBD1; CDR3 DNA: TGTGCCATCAGCACGCCCGGGACAGGGGACAACGAGCAGTACTTC; CDR3 protein: CAISTPGTGDNEQYF
clone size: medium-sized; J gene: TRBJ2-2; V gene: TRBV29-1; D gene: TRBD1; CDR3 DNA: TGCAGCGTTAAGCAACCGGGACAGGGGACCGGGGAGCTGTTTTTT; CDR3 protein: CSVKQPGQGTGELFF
clone size: few; J gene: TRBJ2-1; V gene: TRBV7-9; D gene: NA; CDR3 DNA: TGTGCCAGCAGCTTAATCGTTGCGGGGTCGGAGCAGTTCTTC; CDR3 protein: CASSLIVAGSEQFF
clone size: NA; J gene: TRBJ1-1; V gene: TRBV18; D gene: NA; CDR3 DNA: TGTGCCAGCTCACCACTGGGGCAGGTGGATACTGAAGCTTTCTTT; CDR3 protein: CASSPLGQVDTEAFF
clone size: many; J gene: TRBJ2-7; V gene: TRBV20-1; D gene: TRBD1; CDR3 DNA: TGCAGTTCATCCAGGGGGTCCTACGAGCAGTACTTC; CDR3 protein: CSSSRGSYEQYF
clone size: many; J gene: TRBJ2-3; V gene: TRBV9; D gene: TRBD2; CDR3 DNA: TGTGCCAGCAGCGTAGGGCTAGCGGGAGCAACTGTAGATACGCAGTATTTT; CDR3 protein: CASSVGLAGATVDTQYF
clone size: many; J gene: TRBJ2-7; V gene: TRBV18; D gene: NA; CDR3 DNA: TGTGCCAGCTCACCCGGGTCTAGTTTCGAGCAGTACTTC; CDR3 protein: CASSPGSSFEQYF
clone size: many; J gene: TRBJ1-5; V gene: TRBV20-1; D gene: NA; CDR3 DNA: TGCAGTGCTGCCAAAGAGGGGTGGAGCAATCAGCCCCAGCATTTT; CDR3 protein: CSAAKEGWSNQPQHF
clone size: many; J gene: TRBJ2-2; V gene: TRBV6-1; D gene: NA; CDR3 DNA: TGTGCCAGCAGCCAGGGGTTTACGGGGGAGCTGTTTTTT; CDR3 protein: CASSQGFTGELFF
clone size: many; J gene: TRBJ2-7; V gene: TRBV28; D gene: NA; CDR3 DNA: TGTGCCAGCAGCCCGACCCGGGACATTTCCTACGAGCAGTACTTC; CDR3 protein: CASSPTRDISYEQYF
clone size: many; J gene: TRBJ1-2; V gene: TRBV12-3/TRBV12-4; D gene: TRBD1; CDR3 DNA: TGTGCCAGCAGTCCTGGACAGGGTCGCGGTGGCTACACCTTC; CDR3 protein: CASSPGQGRGGYTF
clone size: many; J gene: TRBJ1-6; V gene: TRBV20-1; D gene: NA; CDR3 DNA: TGCAGTGCTGCAACAGGGCGGGATTCACCCCTCCACTTT; CDR3 protein: CSAATGRDSPLHF
clone size: once; J gene: TRBJ2-5; V gene: TRBV18; D gene: NA; CDR3 DNA: TGTGCCAGCTCACCACCGGCAAACCAAGAGACCCAGTACTTC; CDR3 protein: CASSPPANQETQYF
clone size: many; J gene: TRBJ2-5; V gene: TRBV25-1; D gene: NA; CDR3 DNA: TGTGCCAGCAGTGAATCCCTCGGGAGTGGCGAGACCCAGTACTTC; CDR3 protein: CASSESLGSGETQYF
clone size: many; J gene: TRBJ2-7; V gene: TRBV20-1; D gene: NA; CDR3 DNA: TGCAGTGCTAGAGCCGACTCAGAAGGGGTCGAGCAGTACTTC; CDR3 protein: CSARADSEGVEQYF
clone size: many; J gene: TRBJ2-3; V gene: TRBV5-1; D gene: TRBD2; CDR3 DNA: TGCGCCAGCAGCTTTAGCGGGAGATGGGATACGCAGTATTTT; CDR3 protein: CASSFSGRWDTQYF
clone size: NA; J gene: TRBJ2-3; V gene: TRBV20-1; D gene: NA; CDR3 DNA: TGCAGTCCCCTCCGGCTAGCTCCCAGCACAGATACGCAGTATTTT; CDR3 protein: CSPLRLAPSTDTQYF
clone size: many; J gene: TRBJ1-2; V gene: TRBV24-1; D gene: NA; CDR3 DNA: TGTGCCACCAGTGATAATACTGCTCGACAGATTAACTATGGCTACACCTTC; CDR3 protein: CATSDNTARQINYGYTF
clone size: many; J gene: TRBJ2-3; V gene: TRBV5-1; D gene: NA; CDR3 DNA: TGCGCCAGCAGCTTGGACGGCAGGCTCCGAGGAGATACGCAGTATTTT; CDR3 protein: CASSLDGRLRGDTQYF
clone size: few; J gene: TRBJ2-1; V gene: TRBV7-7; D gene: NA; CDR3 DNA: TGTGCCAGCAGCTTGTTTAATGGGAATGAGCAGTTCTTC; CDR3 protein: CASSLFNGNEQFF
clone size: many; J gene: TRBJ1-2; V gene: TRBV28; D gene: NA; CDR3 DNA: TGTGCCAGCAGTTTGAGACAGGTCGTCAATGGCTACACCTTC; CDR3 protein: CASSLRQVVNGYTF
clone size: NA; J gene: TRBJ2-3; V gene: TRBV10-3; D gene: NA; CDR3 DNA: TGTGCCATCAGTGGAGGGGGAGATACGCAGTATTTT; CDR3 protein: CAISGGGDTQYF
clone size: few; J gene: TRBJ2-4; V gene: TRBV20-1; D gene: NA; CDR3 DNA: TGCAGTGCTAACCGCCTGGCAGGGCCCTCGAGTCTAGCCAAAAACATTCAGTACTTC; CDR3 protein: CSANRLAGPSSLAKNIQYF